Below, 32 T cell receptor beta chains from the same sample are listed, as sequenced in a study of CD8 T cells in Susac syndrome. A quantity of about 0.45 to 1 ug RNA underwent reverse transcription using random hexamers. Using its own MiXCR run on the immunoSEQ multiplex PCR reads, TCRdb lists one record per CDR3 protein. The table records about 140,000 distinct CDR3 sequences, approximately 95% of them present only once. The specimen sequenced was CD4+ T cells from PBMCs. These receptors were collected from a human donor with Susac syndrome.

The chain combines TRBV20-1 with TRBJ1-5; tentatively, D is TRBD1 (5 bases). This CDR3 comprises 14 residues. V was trimmed by 3 bases and J by 0 bases, leaving 9 bases between them. CDR1 is DFQATT and CDR2 is SNEGSKA in the germline V gene (reference sequence). The DNA of the CDR3 is TGCAGTGCTAGGGCGGACACTAGCAATCAGCCCCAGCATTTT. This sequence encodes CSARADTSNQPQHF.

The chain links TRBV28 to TRBJ2-5, with 11 bases identical to TRBD1. This CDR3 is 15 amino acids long. CDR1 MDHEN and CDR2 SYDVKM come from the germline V gene. V gave up 5 bases and J gave up 7 bases; unmatched junction bases: 9. DNA for the CDR3: TGTGCCAGCAGTCGGACAGGGGGCGGAGAGGGGACCCAGTACTTC. Its translation is CASSRTGGGEGTQYF.

The rearrangement links TRBV6-1 to TRBJ1-2; tentative D call: TRBD1 (6 bases). CDR1 and CDR2 from the germline V gene are MNHNS and SASEGT. V was pared by 3 bases and J by 3 bases, with 8 bases between. This CDR3 spans 13 amino acids. The CDR3 loop reads CASSEGADYGYTF. CDR3 nucleotide sequence: TGTGCCAGCAGTGAGGGGGCAGACTATGGCTACACCTTC.

The chain uses TRBV2 and TRBJ2-1; 13 bases agree with TRBD2. The CDR3 consists of 15 residues. V was clipped by 4 bases and J by 3 bases; unmatched bases: 0. Germline loops: CDR1 SNHLY, CDR2 FYNNEI. The CDR3 DNA sequence: TGTGCCAGCAGTGGGACTAGCGGGAGCTACAATGAGCAGTTCTTC. It is translated as CASSGTSGSYNEQFF.

V usage is TRBV6-2 or TRBV6-3 and J usage is TRBJ2-1; D is perhaps TRBD1 or TRBD2 (5 bases each). Trimming left V 1 base short and J 8 bases short, with 6 bases between. The CDR3 contains 12 residues. CDR1 is MNHEY, CDR2 SVGEGT, per germline. The CDR3 region has the DNA TGTGCCAGCAGTTACTTGGGGGATGAGCAGTTCTTC. It yields the protein CASSYLGDEQFF.

The chain joins TRBV28 to TRBJ2-7, with D hard to call. V was pared by 5 bases and J by 3 bases, with 17 bases between. Germline assignment: CDR1 MDHEN and CDR2 SYDVKM. The CDR3 runs 15 residues. The CDR3 sequence: CASSQPPSSRYEQYF. The DNA of the CDR3 is TGTGCCAGCAGTCAACCACCCTCAAGCCGCTACGAGCAGTACTTC.

The chain couples TRBV4-2 to TRBJ1-4; TRBD1 might be the D (5 bases). The germline V and J ends were trimmed by 1 base and 2 bases, with 11 bases remaining between them. The CDR3 is 16 residues long. The germline V gene encodes CDR1 LGHNA and CDR2 YNFKEQ. CDR3 bases: TGTGCCAGCAGCCAAGCTAGGGACGCGACTAATGAAAAACTGTTTTTT. Its protein is CASSQARDATNEKLFF.

The sample holds one count of this clonotype. CDR3 sequence: CASSGAAEQFF. CDR3 nucleotide sequence: TGTGCCAGCAGTGGGGCAGCGGAGCAGTTCTTC. V usage is TRBV2 and J usage is TRBJ2-1; the D is unclear. The CDR3 loop spans 11 amino acids. Germline V gene data show CDR1 as SNHLY and CDR2 as FYNNEI. Deletions cut 4 bases from V and 10 bases from J, with 8 bases between.

In its sample, this clonotype was seen once. V and J are TRBV4-2 and TRBJ2-1; D call uncertain. The CDR3 totals 15 residues. Trimming took 0 bases from V and 6 from J, leaving 12 bases between them. Per the germline V gene, CDR1 is LGHNA and CDR2 is YNFKEQ. The CDR3 DNA reads as TGTGCCAGCAGCCAAGATCATAAGGTTCTCAATGAGCAGTTCTTC. Amino acid sequence: CASSQDHKVLNEQFF.

V and J are TRBV29-1 and TRBJ2-1; 12 bases fit TRBD2. CDR1 is SQVTM, CDR2 ANQGSEA, per germline. The CDR3 runs 15 residues. V was pared by 4 bases and J by 7 bases, with 8 bases of the junction left unmatched. The CDR3 DNA reads TGCAGCGTTGCTCGAGGGACTAGCGGGTGGAATGAGCAGTTCTTC. It specifies CSVARGTSGWNEQFF.

The gene calls are TRBV20-1 and TRBJ2-3; the D is unclear. Germline CDR1 and CDR2: DFQATT and SNEGSKA (reference sequence). This CDR3 comprises 11 residues. The CDR3 loop reads CSPQPVDTQYF. Here the CDR3 DNA reads TGCAGCCCCCAACCTGTAGATACGCAGTATTTT.

In this sample, this clonotype turned up once. The CDR3 region has the DNA TGTGCCAGCAGCCAAGGTCTTGGGGGGGGCGTCTATGGCTACACCTTC. It codes for CASSQGLGGGVYGYTF. The chain recombines TRBV3-1 with TRBJ1-2; maybe TRBD1 (6 bases). Germline V gene data show CDR1 as LGHDT and CDR2 as YNNKEL (reference sequence). The CDR3 totals 16 residues. The V and J ends lost 1 base and 4 bases respectively, with 16 bases between them.

CDR3 protein: CASGTGGNEQFF. CDR3 DNA sequence: TGTGCCAGCGGGACAGGGGGCAATGAGCAGTTCTTC. The chain is built from TRBV5-4 and TRBJ2-1; 11 bases are shared with TRBD1. V lost 7 bases and J lost 6; bases outside the gene matches: 0. From germline, CDR1 is SGHNT and CDR2 YYREEE (reference sequence). The CDR3 covers 12 residues.

The chain joins TRBV24-1 to TRBJ2-5, with 9 bases lining up with TRBD2. The CDR3 length is 16 residues. Germline V gene sequence: CDR1 KGHDR, CDR2 SFDVKD. Trimming at V came to 1 base and at J to 1 base, leaving 3 bases not matched to a gene. The CDR3 DNA reads as TGTGCCACCAGTGATTTTATGACTAGCGGCCAAGAGACCCAGTACTTC. This translates into CATSDFMTSGQETQYF.

This rearrangement joins TRBV2 to TRBJ2-4; TRBD1 matches 8 bases. The CDR3 has 13 amino acids. With V trimmed by 6 bases and J by 6 bases, 4 bases remained unmatched. CDR1 is SNHLY, CDR2 FYNNEI, per germline. The CDR3 coding sequence is TGTGCCAGCAGCGAGGACAGGGCAAACATTCAGTACTTC. Translated: CASSEDRANIQYF.

The chain joins TRBV5-1 to TRBJ2-2, with D unresolved. CDR1 is SGHRS, CDR2 YFSETQ, per germline. This CDR3 contains 14 residues. V was cut by 1 base and J by 2 bases, with 6 bases left in between. DNA for the CDR3: TGCGCCAGCAGCTTGTTACAAAACACCGGGGAGCTGTTTTTT. Residues: CASSLLQNTGELFF.

The CDR3 DNA sequence: TGTGCCAGCAGCGTGAACGCCGGGACACCAAAGAACACTGAAGCTTTCTTT. It yields the protein CASSVNAGTPKNTEAFF. The chain is built from TRBV5-8 and TRBJ1-1; D possibly corresponds to TRBD1 (6 bases). CDR1 and CDR2 (germline): SGHTS, YDEGEE. The CDR3 length is 17 residues. Trimming pared 4 bases from V and 1 base from J, leaving 20 bases between.

This clonotype was seen once. The rearrangement uses TRBV19 and TRBJ1-2; unclear D gene. This CDR3 is 12 amino acids long. The germline CDR1 and CDR2 sequences are LNHDA and SQIVND (reference sequence). The ends were cut back, 6 bases at V and 3 bases at J, with 8 bases in the middle. The CDR3 sequence is CASRKGDYGYTF. In DNA form, the CDR3 reads TGTGCCAGTAGAAAGGGCGACTATGGCTACACCTTC.

The chain joins TRBV12-3 or TRBV12-4 to TRBJ2-1, with unresolved D. This CDR3 comprises 11 residues. Trimming removed 6 bases from V and 9 bases from J, with 9 bases in between. The CDR3 here is CASSTTGEQFF. In DNA form, the CDR3 reads TGTGCCAGCAGCACCACGGGTGAGCAGTTCTTC.

The J gene is TRBJ2-1, the V gene TRBV14; 7 bases line up with TRBD1. This CDR3 spans 15 amino acids. The germline CDR1 and CDR2 sequences are SGHDN and FVKESK. The junction had 7 bases not matched to a gene; V was cut back by 3 bases and J by 5 bases. The CDR3 reads CASSHLQGRHNEQFF. As DNA, the CDR3 is TGTGCCAGCAGCCACCTACAGGGGCGCCACAATGAGCAGTTCTTC.

The rearrangement uses TRBV4-1 and TRBJ2-1; D perhaps matches TRBD2 (6 bases). CDR3 length: 15 amino acids. The V end was cut by 4 bases, the J end by 2 bases, with 12 bases between. The germline CDR1 and CDR2 sequences are MGHRA and YSYEKL. CDR3 sequence (DNA): TGCGCCAGCAGCCGGGGGGACGGGGCCTACAATGAGCAGTTCTTC. This encodes CASSRGDGAYNEQFF.

This clonotype was recorded only once. This rearrangement joins TRBV15 to TRBJ2-2; D is perhaps TRBD1 or TRBD2 (5 bases each). Per the germline V gene, CDR1 is LNHNV and CDR2 is YYDKDF (reference sequence). V lost 3 bases and J 6 bases, leaving 8 bases between the germline ends. This CDR3 spans 13 amino acids. This CDR3 is CATSRGDAGELFF. CDR3 sequence (DNA): TGTGCCACCAGCAGGGGGGATGCCGGGGAGCTGTTTTTT.

The V call is TRBV7-9, the J call TRBJ2-1; no definite D call. CDR3 length: 12 amino acids. The V end was cut by 2 bases, the J end by 7 bases, with 6 bases between. Looked up from germline, CDR1 is SEHNR and CDR2 is FQNEAQ (reference sequence). The CDR3 loop reads CASSLIRNEQFF. The CDR3 coding sequence is TGTGCCAGCAGCTTAATAAGGAATGAGCAGTTCTTC. The whole variable domain, filled in from reference TRBV7-9 and TRBJ2-1, reads DTGVSQNPRHKITKRGQNVTFRCDPISEHNRLYWYRQTLGQGPEFLTYFQNEAQLEKSRLLSDRFSAERPKGSFSTLEIQRTEQGDSAMYLCASSLIRNEQFFGPGTRLTVL.

DNA for the CDR3: TGCAGCGTCCTGGGCGGGATAGATCAGCCCCAGCATTTT. Protein sequence: CSVLGGIDQPQHF. The V gene is TRBV29-1, the J gene TRBJ1-5; D unclear. Germline V lookup: CDR1 SQVTM, CDR2 ANQGSEA. Between the trimmed V and J ends, which lost 6 bases and 5 bases, there was a span of 14 bases. The CDR3 sequence is 13 residues long.

This clonotype is a singleton in its sample. The chain has TRBV4-1 and TRBJ2-2; TRBD2 might be the D (6 bases). V was trimmed by 4 bases and J by 7 bases, leaving 22 bases between them. Germline V gene sequence: CDR1 MGHRA, CDR2 YSYEKL. The CDR3 runs 17 residues. The CDR3 coding sequence is TGCGCCAGCAGCCTTGGGGGGAATGGGCTTCGTCGCGGGGAGCTGTTTTTT. This translates into CASSLGGNGLRRGELFF.

This chain connects TRBV20-1 to TRBJ2-7; 9 bases align to TRBD1. The junction had 9 bases not matched to a gene; V was cut back by 6 bases and J by 6 bases. This CDR3 has 13 amino acids. Germline V CDR1 and CDR2: DFQATT, SNEGSKA (reference sequence). The CDR3 DNA follows: TGCAGTGCAGCCGGGACAGGGCGTCTCGAGCAGTACTTC. Its protein is CSAAGTGRLEQYF.

The chain is built from TRBV10-3 and TRBJ2-1, with TRBD2 matching 12 bases. Germline CDR1 ENHRY, CDR2 SYGVKD. The CDR3 has 20 amino acids. V was pared by 4 bases and J by 12 bases, with 25 bases of the junction left unmatched. The CDR3 reads CAISGSRGREELAGGRAQFF. Here the CDR3 DNA reads TGTGCCATCAGTGGAAGCAGGGGAAGGGAGGAACTAGCGGGAGGCCGGGCGCAGTTCTTC.

The chain carries TRBV11-2 and TRBJ2-5; the D gene is possibly TRBD2 (6 bases). Germline V gives CDR1 SGHAT, CDR2 FQNNGV. This CDR3 is built from 15 residues. The V end lost 8 bases, the J end lost 0 bases, and 16 bases lay between the germline ends. The CDR3 region has the DNA TGTGCCAGCCGAGGGATCGGGGGATACCAAGAGACCCAGTACTTC. It yields the protein CASRGIGGYQETQYF.

The chain links TRBV6-6 to TRBJ2-5; D uncertain. The CDR3 is made up of 13 amino acids. V lost 0 bases and J lost 5, with 7 bases in between. Looked up from germline, CDR1 is MNHNY and CDR2 is SVGAGI (reference sequence). CDR3 region: CASSYSSLETQYF. The CDR3 nucleotides read TGTGCCAGCAGTTACTCGAGCCTGGAGACCCAGTACTTC.

This sequence joins TRBV12-3 or TRBV12-4 and TRBJ2-7; 9 positions agree with TRBD1. Trimming removed 6 bases from V and 3 bases from J; junction bases left unmatched: 9. The CDR3 length is 15 residues. The CDR3 loop reads CASRGTGHTNYEQYF. The CDR3 DNA follows: TGTGCCAGCAGAGGGACAGGGCACACCAACTACGAGCAGTACTTC.

The chain carries TRBV28 and TRBJ1-5; the D is unclear. CDR1 and CDR2 from the germline V gene are MDHEN and SYDVKM. The CDR3 has 14 amino acids. With 4 bases removed from V and 0 bases from J, the gap between germline ends came to 7 bases. CDR3 DNA sequence: TGTGCCAGCAGTTCCCCCTCTAGCAATCAGCCCCAGCATTTT. It is translated as CASSSPSSNQPQHF.

The chain is built from TRBV7-9 and TRBJ1-4; 8 bases agree with TRBD1. V was clipped by 2 bases and J by 5 bases; unmatched bases: 4. The CDR3 covers 15 residues. Germline CDR1 reads SEHNR; CDR2 reads FQNEAQ (reference sequence). CDR3 sequence (DNA): TGTGCCAGCAGCTTAACGGGACAGGAGAATGAAAAACTGTTTTTT. Amino acid sequence: CASSLTGQENEKLFF.